This TCR beta chain was profiled in a study of T-cell memory formation after mild COVID-19. TCRdb processed the 5' RACE reads anew with MiXCR; each CDR3 protein has one entry. The sample contains about 130,000 distinct CDR3 sequences, approximately 5.9% of which appear only once. Study findings and constraints: Contracting clones, day 15 to 85, had balanced CD4/CD8, and later expanders favored CD4+. Contracting CD4+ clones lay largely in CM and EM, with CD8+ ones residing in EMRA.

For this clonotype: Its antigen is undetermined.

The CDR3 contains 16 residues. The germline V and J ends were trimmed by 1 base and 0 bases, with 7 bases remaining between them. The V gene's germline CDR1 is LNHNV and CDR2 YYDKDF (reference sequence). The chain joins TRBV15 to TRBJ2-6; D not certain. The receptor's source is an adult woman who had mild COVID-19 (a few samples of this study predate the infection). Cell type and time point are not known. Input material: PBMCs or a T cell subset sorted from them (not recorded which). In nucleotides, the CDR3 is TGTGCCACCAGCAGAGGCGTTTTCTCTGGGGCCAACGTCCTGACTTTC. Its translation is CATSRGVFSGANVLTF.